Following are 13 T cell receptor beta chains from one sample sequenced in a study of T cells after yellow fever vaccination. Via MiXCR, TCRdb re-called the 5' RACE reads, giving one row per CDR3 protein. The table records around 140,000 distinct CDR3 sequences, about 6.9% of them present only once. Sequencing was performed on CD4+ T cells sorted from PBMCs, taken 10 days after the yellow fever booster vaccination. The receptors originated from a man aged 25 to 40 who received the YFV17D yellow fever vaccine.

This clonotype appeared many times. The chain carries TRBV4-3 and TRBJ2-2; perhaps TRBD1 as D (6 bases). Trimming left V 4 bases short and J 0 bases short, with 15 bases between. The CDR3 is made up of 17 amino acids. CDR1 is LGHNA, CDR2 YSLEER, per germline. The CDR3: CASSPIAGTTNTGELFF. The CDR3 DNA follows: TGCGCCAGCAGCCCCATAGCTGGGACAACGAACACCGGGGAGCTGTTTTTT.

The sample holds many counts of this clonotype. This chain connects TRBV10-3 to TRBJ2-2, with 8 bases lining up with TRBD1. V was clipped by 4 bases and J by 5 bases; unmatched bases: 6. This CDR3 has 15 amino acids. Germline V gene data show CDR1 as ENHRY and CDR2 as SYGVKD. CDR3 in DNA: TGTGCCATCAGTGTCAGGGGGCCCCCGACCGGGGAGCTGTTTTTT. This sequence encodes CAISVRGPPTGELFF.

This clonotype was counted at least ten times. The V gene is TRBV12-3 or TRBV12-4, the J gene TRBJ2-5, with TRBD1 matching 8 bases. J gave up 2 bases and V 6 bases, and 8 bases lay outside the gene matches. The CDR3 contains 15 residues. For the CDR3, the DNA is TGTGCCAGCAGCCAGCAACAGGGGGATCAAGAGACCCAGTACTTC. This codes for CASSQQQGDQETQYF.

In its sample, this clonotype was seen many times. The gene calls are TRBV29-1 and TRBJ1-6, with D possibly being TRBD1 (5 bases). The V end lost 5 bases, the J end lost 11 bases, and 13 bases lay between the germline ends. Germline lookup yields CDR1 SQVTM and CDR2 ANQGSEA. The CDR3 length is 12 residues. This CDR3 reads CSVSEGSAPLHF. The DNA for the CDR3 is TGCAGCGTTTCCGAGGGGTCGGCACCCCTCCACTTT.

This clonotype occurred many times. This chain joins TRBV9 and TRBJ1-5; the D is unclear. CDR3 length: 13 residues. Germline CDR1 and CDR2: SGDLS and YYNGEE. The ends were cut back, 0 bases at V and 9 bases at J, with 10 bases in the middle. CDR3 loop: CASSVATVGPQHF. For the CDR3, the DNA is TGTGCCAGCAGCGTAGCGACGGTCGGGCCCCAGCATTTT.

This clonotype was counted ten times or more. The chain combines TRBV27 with TRBJ2-7; 9 nucleotides agree with TRBD2. This CDR3 is 14 amino acids long. The germline gives CDR1 MNHEY, CDR2 SMNVEV (reference sequence). Unmatched junction bases numbered 4, after V lost 3 bases and J lost 4 bases. The CDR3 here is CASSLRREGYEQYF. CDR3 nucleotide sequence: TGTGCCAGCAGTTTGAGGCGGGAGGGGTACGAGCAGTACTTC.

This CDR3 reads CASTPNGQGNQPQHF. CDR3 sequence (DNA): TGCGCCAGCACCCCCAATGGACAGGGGAATCAGCCCCAGCATTTT. The chain couples TRBV5-1 to TRBJ1-5; TRBD1 matches at 9 bases. This CDR3 comprises 15 residues. Losses at the gene ends were 6 bases for V and 4 bases for J; bases not matched to a gene: 8. Germline V CDR1 and CDR2: SGHRS, YFSETQ.

This chain links TRBV6-2 or TRBV6-3 with TRBJ1-2; D gene uncertain. V was clipped by 5 bases and J by 5 bases, with 12 bases between them. CDR1 MNHEY and CDR2 SVGEGT come from the germline V gene. This CDR3 comprises 13 residues. CDR3 DNA: TGTGCCAGCAGTCCCGGACGGATGTATGGCTACACCTTC. This gives the protein CASSPGRMYGYTF.

This clonotype was seen at least ten times. This chain uses TRBV12-3 or TRBV12-4 with TRBJ2-5; 10 bases match TRBD2. The V segment lost 1 base and the J segment 4 bases; nucleotides outside the gene matches: 6. The CDR3 covers 16 residues. Here the CDR3 DNA reads TGTGCCAGCAGTTTAGTGAGGCTAGCGGGAGCAGAGACCCAGTACTTC. It translates to CASSLVRLAGAETQYF.

This clonotype occurred a few times. This chain links TRBV23-1 with TRBJ2-7; the D is unclear. TRBV23-1 is an ORF, and what it does is uncertain. The CDR3 length is 15 residues. V lost 7 bases, J lost 3 bases, and 19 bases lay in between. This CDR3 is CASTKNHRKSYEQYF. The DNA of the CDR3 is TGCGCCAGCACCAAAAATCACCGTAAGAGCTACGAGCAGTACTTC.

At least ten counts were recorded for this clonotype. The chain joins TRBV10-3 to TRBJ2-5, with D perhaps being TRBD1 or TRBD2 (6 bases each). V dropped 11 bases and J dropped 5 bases, with 12 bases sitting between them. CDR1 is ENHRY, CDR2 SYGVKD, per germline. This CDR3 region has 11 residues. CDR3 sequence (DNA): TGTGCCGGGGGGCCAGGGGAGACCCAGTACTTC. This gives the protein CAGGPGETQYF.

This clonotype appeared many times. The chain combines TRBV2 with TRBJ2-2; D ambiguous. Germline V lookup: CDR1 SNHLY, CDR2 FYNNEI. The CDR3 has 13 residues. The V and J ends lost 6 bases and 6 bases respectively, with 11 bases between them. In DNA form, the CDR3 reads TGTGCCAGCAGGGCCTCTGGGGCCGGGGAGCTGTTTTTT. Translated, it gives CASRASGAGELFF.

Of note for this clonotype: At one end the junction does not follow the germline gene, possibly because of a read error. This chain joins TRBV7-1 and TRBJ2-6, with D perhaps matching TRBD1 (8 bases). TRBV7-1 is placed among ORFs of uncertain function. This CDR3 has 21 residues. DNA of the CDR3: TGTGCCAACAGCGGGGCGAGGGGGGGCACAGGGGGGCCCTCTGGGGCCAACGTCCTGACTTTC. Its translation: CANSGARGGTGGPSGANVLTF.